This section outlines one T cell receptor (beta chain) sequence together with its context. Antigen: not known. This record belongs to a study of beta chain features in type 1 diabetes. Broader study findings: Type 1 diabetes patients had TCRB CDR3s that were shorter (moderately but significantly so) in all four CD4+ subsets.

Germline V gives CDR1 SQVTM, CDR2 ANQGSEA. The CDR3 is 14 residues long. V was pared by 3 bases and J by 6 bases, with 10 bases of the junction left unmatched. Expressed TCRB transcripts were sequenced because the isolated RNA had all been reverse transcribed beforehand. This table comes from immunoSEQ multiplex PCR, and its TCRdb copy is limited to in-frame clones, with some not included. The sample shows hundreds of thousands of clones, more than 13% of them seen only once. V and J are TRBV29-1 and TRBJ1-1; 7 bases match TRBD1. The sequence was obtained from a man aged 18 to 35 with type 1 diabetes. The sample was naive CD4+ T cells from blood. CDR3 region: CSVEGQSRMAEAFF. As DNA, the CDR3 is TGCAGCGTTGAGGGACAGTCTCGAATGGCTGAAGCTTTCTTT.